The clone carrying this T cell receptor beta chain has ten or more counts. Its cognate antigen is unknown. The data are from a study of CD8 T cells in ankylosing spondylitis. Whole-study results and caveats: Researchers report that disease-linked clones proved CD8+ and relatively rare in peripheral blood.

Using its own MiXCR run on the 5' RACE reads, TCRdb lists one record per CDR3 protein. Of 200,000 to 250,000 distinct CDR3 sequences in the sample, around 8% were seen once. The V end was cut by 0 bases, the J end by 1 base, with 13 bases between. The germline CDR1 and CDR2 sequences are MNHEY and SVGAGI. The CDR3 runs 16 residues. This TCR came from a female donor with ankylosing spondylitis or in good health (not recorded which). Sequenced material: blood, either unsorted or a sorted T cell fraction (not recorded which). The rearrangement joins TRBV6-5 to TRBJ2-7; D is possibly TRBD2 (6 bases). CDR3 nucleotides: TGTGCCAGCAGTTACTCTTGGGGGGAGCGATCCTACGAGCAGTACTTC. It codes for CASSYSWGERSYEQYF.